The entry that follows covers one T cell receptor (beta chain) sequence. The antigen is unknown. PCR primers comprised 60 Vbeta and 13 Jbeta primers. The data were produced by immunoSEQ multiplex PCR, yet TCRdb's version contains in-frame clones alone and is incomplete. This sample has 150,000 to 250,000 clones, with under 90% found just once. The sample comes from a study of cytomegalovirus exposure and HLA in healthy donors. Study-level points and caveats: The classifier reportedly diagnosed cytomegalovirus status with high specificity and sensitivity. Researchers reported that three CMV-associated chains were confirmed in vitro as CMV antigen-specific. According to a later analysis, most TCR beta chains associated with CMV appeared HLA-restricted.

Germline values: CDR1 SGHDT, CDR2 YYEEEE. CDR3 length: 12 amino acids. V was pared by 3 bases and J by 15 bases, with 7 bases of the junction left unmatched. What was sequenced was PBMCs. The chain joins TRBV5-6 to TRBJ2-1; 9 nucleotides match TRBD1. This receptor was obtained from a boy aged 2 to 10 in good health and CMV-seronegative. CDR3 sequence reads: CASSSGQGGLFF. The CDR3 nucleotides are TGTGCCAGCAGCTCGGGACAGGGAGGTCTGTTCTTC. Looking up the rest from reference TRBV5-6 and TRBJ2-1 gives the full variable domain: DAGVTQSPTHLIKTRGQQVTLRCSPKSGHDTVSWYQQALGQGPQFIFQYYEEEERQRGNFPDRFSGHQFPNYSSELNVNALLLGDSALYLCASSSGQGGLFFGPGTRLTVL.